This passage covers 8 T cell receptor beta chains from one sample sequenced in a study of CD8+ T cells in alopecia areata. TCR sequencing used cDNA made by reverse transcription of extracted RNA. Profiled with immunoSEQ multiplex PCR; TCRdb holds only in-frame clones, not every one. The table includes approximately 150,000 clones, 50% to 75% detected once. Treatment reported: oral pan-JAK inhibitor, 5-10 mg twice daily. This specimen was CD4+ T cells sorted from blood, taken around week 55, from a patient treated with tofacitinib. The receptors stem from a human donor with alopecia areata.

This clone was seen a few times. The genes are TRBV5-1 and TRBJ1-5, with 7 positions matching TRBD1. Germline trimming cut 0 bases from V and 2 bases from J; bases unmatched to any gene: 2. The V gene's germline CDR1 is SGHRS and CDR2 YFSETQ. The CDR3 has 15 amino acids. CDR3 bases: TGCGCCAGCAGCTTGGATACAGGGGGCAATCAGCCCCAGCATTTT. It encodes CASSLDTGGNQPQHF.

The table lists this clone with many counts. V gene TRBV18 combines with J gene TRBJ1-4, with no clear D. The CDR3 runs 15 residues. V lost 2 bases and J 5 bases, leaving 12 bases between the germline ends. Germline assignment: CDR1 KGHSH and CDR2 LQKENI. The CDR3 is CASSPSRTDNEKLFF. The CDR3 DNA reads TGTGCCAGCTCACCATCTCGAACAGACAATGAAAAACTGTTTTTT.

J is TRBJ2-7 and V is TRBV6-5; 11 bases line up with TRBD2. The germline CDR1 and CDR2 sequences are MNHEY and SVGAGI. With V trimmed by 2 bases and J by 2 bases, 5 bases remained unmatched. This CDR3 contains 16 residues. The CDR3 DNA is TGTGCCAGCAGTTACGGGTCTAGCGGGGGGACCTACGAGCAGTACTTC. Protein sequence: CASSYGSSGGTYEQYF.

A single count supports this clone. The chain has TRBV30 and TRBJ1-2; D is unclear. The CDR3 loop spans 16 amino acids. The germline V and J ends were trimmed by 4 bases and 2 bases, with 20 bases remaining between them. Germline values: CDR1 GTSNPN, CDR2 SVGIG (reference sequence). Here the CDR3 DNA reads TGTGCCTGGATTAGGCTTGGACTCAGCGGGAACTATGGCTACACCTTC. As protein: CAWIRLGLSGNYGYTF.

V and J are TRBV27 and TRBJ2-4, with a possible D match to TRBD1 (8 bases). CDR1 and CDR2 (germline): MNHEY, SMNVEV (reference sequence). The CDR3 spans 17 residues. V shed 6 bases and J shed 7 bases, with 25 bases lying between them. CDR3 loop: CASSPGQGQPGGNIQYF. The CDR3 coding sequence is TGTGCCAGCAGCCCTGGACAGGGCCAACCCGGGGGGAACATTCAGTACTTC.

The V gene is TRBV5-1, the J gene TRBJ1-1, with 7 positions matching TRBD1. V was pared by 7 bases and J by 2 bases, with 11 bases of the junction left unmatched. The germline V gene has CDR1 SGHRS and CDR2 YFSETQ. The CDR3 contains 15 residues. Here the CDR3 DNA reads TGCGCCAGCGGGGATCCGGGACAGCTAAACACTGAAGCTTTCTTT. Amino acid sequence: CASGDPGQLNTEAFF.

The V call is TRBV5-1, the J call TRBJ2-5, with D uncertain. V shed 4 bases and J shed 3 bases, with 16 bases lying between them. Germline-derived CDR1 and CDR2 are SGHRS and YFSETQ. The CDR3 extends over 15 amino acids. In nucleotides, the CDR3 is TGCGCCAGCAGCCCCAGCGCTTCGGGTGAAGAGACCCAGTACTTC. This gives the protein CASSPSASGEETQYF. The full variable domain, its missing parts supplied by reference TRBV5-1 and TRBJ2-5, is KAGVTQTPRYLIKTRGQQVTLSCSPISGHRSVSWYQQTPGQGLQFLFEYFSETQRNKGNFPGRFSGRQFSNSRSEMNVSTLELGDSALYLCASSPSASGEETQYFGPGTRLLVL.

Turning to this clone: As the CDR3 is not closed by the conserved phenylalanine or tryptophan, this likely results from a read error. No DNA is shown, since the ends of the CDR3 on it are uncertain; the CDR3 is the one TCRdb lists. The chain's CDR3 is CASRAGTSGGNLFD. The gene calls are TRBV2 and TRBJ2-7; whether TRBD2, the table's D call, matches the DNA was not checked. The CDR3 is 14 amino acids long, termini counted. Germline CDR1 SNHLY, CDR2 FYNNEI.